One sample yielded the 28 T cell receptor beta chains listed below, sequenced in a study of early T cells in non-severe SARS-CoV-2 infection. TCRdb reanalysed the 5' RACE reads using MiXCR and keeps one entry per CDR3 protein. The sample includes about 54,000 distinct CDR3 sequences, 7.7% of them seen just once. The source was whole blood, collected at baseline. All receptors derive from an adult who was a healthcare worker with PCR-confirmed SARS-CoV-2 infection or an uninfected control (not recorded which).

The table lists this clonotype with a few counts. CDR3 in DNA: TGCGCCAGCAGCCTCTCATACAGGGGCTTGGGAGAGACCCAGTACTTC. Its protein product is CASSLSYRGLGETQYF. V usage is TRBV5-1 and J usage is TRBJ2-5, with 7 bases that match TRBD1. This CDR3 is 16 amino acids long. J gave up 4 bases and V 4 bases, and 13 bases lay outside the gene matches. Germline V gives CDR1 SGHRS, CDR2 YFSETQ.

In this sample, this clonotype turned up a few times. The gene calls are TRBV12-3 or TRBV12-4 and TRBJ2-7, with unresolved D. This CDR3 spans 16 amino acids. The V end was cut by 4 bases, the J end by 3 bases, with 19 bases between. CDR3: CASSSRPRHSSYEQYF. The CDR3 bases are TGTGCCAGCAGTTCCCGGCCTAGACACTCAAGCTACGAGCAGTACTTC.

This clonotype occurred many times. This chain joins TRBV3-1 and TRBJ2-1; D is undetermined. CDR3 size: 15 residues. Germline CDR1 and CDR2: LGHDT and YNNKEL (reference sequence). V was pared by 1 base and J by 5 bases, with 12 bases between. The CDR3 DNA follows: TGTGCCAGCAGCCAAGTCTTTAGCAGAAACAATGAGCAGTTCTTC. Encoded protein: CASSQVFSRNNEQFF.

This clonotype has only a few counts. The genes are TRBV7-2 and TRBJ2-7; D is possibly TRBD2 (6 bases). Trimming removed 5 bases from V and 6 bases from J, with 11 bases in between. The CDR3 loop spans 12 amino acids. CDR1 is SGHTA, CDR2 FQGNSA, per germline. CDR3 DNA sequence: TGTGCCAGCAGCATTAGCGGAGCCGAGCAGTACTTC. Protein sequence: CASSISGAEQYF.

The sample holds many counts of this clonotype. This sequence joins TRBV18 and TRBJ2-1, with TRBD2 identical over 7 bases. This CDR3 comprises 15 residues. Per the germline V gene, CDR1 is KGHSH and CDR2 is LQKENI. The V segment lost 3 bases and the J segment 4 bases; nucleotides outside the gene matches: 6. The CDR3 DNA reads TGTGCCAGCTCACCGATTCAAGCGGGATACAATGAGCAGTTCTTC. It yields the protein CASSPIQAGYNEQFF. The full variable domain, with the rest looked up from reference TRBV18 and TRBJ2-1, is NAGVMQNPRHLVRRRGQEARLRCSPMKGHSHVYWYRQLPEEGLKFMVYLQKENIIDESGMPKERFSAEFPKEGPSILRIQQVVRGDSAAYFCASSPIQAGYNEQFFGPGTRLTVL.

This clonotype was counted ten times or more. The chain recombines TRBV11-2 with TRBJ1-2; a possible D gene is TRBD1 (5 bases). This CDR3 has 18 residues. CDR1 SGHAT and CDR2 FQNNGV come from the germline V gene. V was shortened by 1 base and J by 4 bases, with 22 bases between the two germline ends. The DNA for the CDR3 is TGTGCCAGCAGCTTAGCAGGGAGAGCTTACGGGTCCCGCTATGGCTACACCTTC. Residues: CASSLAGRAYGSRYGYTF. Full variable domain (remainder filled in from reference TRBV11-2 and TRBJ1-2): EAGVAQSPRYKIIEKRQSVAFWCNPISGHATLYWYQQILGQGPKLLIQFQNNGVVDDSQLPKDRFSAERLKGVDSTLKIQPAKLEDSAVYLCASSLAGRAYGSRYGYTFGSGTRLTVV.

This clonotype has a count of ten or more. The chain links TRBV12-3 or TRBV12-4 to TRBJ1-5; D is perhaps TRBD1 (6 bases). Trimming shortened V by 4 bases and J by 6 bases, and 16 bases separated the two germline ends. The length of the CDR3 is 15 residues. The CDR3 sequence is CASSSAQGGSQPQHF. CDR3 sequence (DNA): TGTGCCAGCAGTTCGGCACAGGGTGGATCTCAGCCCCAGCATTTT.

This clonotype turned up a few times. The chain couples TRBV30 to TRBJ2-1, with 13 bases fitting TRBD2. Trimming cost V 6 bases and J 6 bases; bases outside gene matches: 5. The CDR3 consists of 14 residues. Per germline, CDR1 GTSNPN and CDR2 SVGIG (reference sequence). The CDR3 sequence is CACQGTSGTNEQFF. CDR3 sequence (DNA): TGTGCCTGTCAGGGGACTAGCGGGACCAATGAGCAGTTCTTC.

In DNA form, the CDR3 reads TGTGCCAGCAGCCAAGTTAGGAGCGGAGGTTTTAATACGCAGTATTTT. Residues: CASSQVRSGGFNTQYF. The rearrangement uses TRBV14 and TRBJ2-3, with D possibly TRBD2 on 5 matching bases. Germline V lookup: CDR1 SGHDN, CDR2 FVKESK. The CDR3 extends over 16 amino acids. Trimming stripped 1 base from V and 7 bases from J, with 18 bases between.

In its sample, this clonotype was seen many times. The rearrangement joins TRBV7-2 to TRBJ1-2; possibly TRBD1 for D (6 bases). V lost 3 bases and J lost 4, with 9 bases in between. The length of the CDR3 is 13 residues. Germline lookup yields CDR1 SGHTA and CDR2 FQGNSA. The CDR3 DNA is TGTGCCAGCAGCTTCCGGGACACCTATGGCTACACCTTC. This encodes CASSFRDTYGYTF.

The rearrangement links TRBV10-3 to TRBJ2-5, with 11 nucleotides matching TRBD1. The CDR3 loop spans 16 amino acids. Germline trimming cut 6 bases from V and 0 bases from J; bases unmatched to any gene: 6. The germline V gene encodes CDR1 ENHRY and CDR2 SYGVKD. In DNA form, the CDR3 reads TGTGCCATCAGATCCCGGGACAGGGGGTACCAAGAGACCCAGTACTTC. It yields the protein CAIRSRDRGYQETQYF.

This clonotype was detected only a few times. The chain uses TRBV11-2 and TRBJ2-1; 9 bases line up with TRBD2. V shed 2 bases and J 3 bases; nucleotides not matched to a gene: 2. This CDR3 has 15 amino acids. Germline V gene data show CDR1 as SGHAT and CDR2 as FQNNGV. DNA for the CDR3: TGTGCCAGCAGCTTAACTAGCGGGCTCTACAATGAGCAGTTCTTC. Its translation: CASSLTSGLYNEQFF.

This clonotype has a handful of counts. The J gene is TRBJ2-5, the V gene TRBV6-6; tentative D call: TRBD2 (6 bases). Trimming took off 9 bases at V and 4 bases at J, with 18 bases between the two ends. This CDR3 contains 14 residues. Germline CDR1 reads MNHNY; CDR2 reads SVGAGI (reference sequence). The CDR3 DNA sequence: TGTGCCAGTCGGCAGGGACTCGACATAGAGACCCAGTACTTC. Its translation: CASRQGLDIETQYF.

In its sample, this clonotype was seen many times. V gene TRBV7-2 combines with J gene TRBJ2-7; maybe TRBD1 (5 bases). Trimming removed 6 bases from V and 4 bases from J, with 16 bases in between. The CDR3 is made up of 14 amino acids. CDR1 is SGHTA, CDR2 FQGNSA, per germline. CDR3: CASSPPNTGYEQYF. The DNA of the CDR3 is TGTGCCAGCAGTCCCCCCAACACAGGTTACGAGCAGTACTTC.

The V gene is TRBV2, the J gene TRBJ1-1, with D unresolved. This CDR3 is built from 12 residues. Germline-derived CDR1 and CDR2 are SNHLY and FYNNEI. Trimming removed 5 bases from V and 6 bases from J, with 10 bases in between. The chain's CDR3 is CASSPESAEAFF. In DNA, the CDR3 is TGTGCCAGCAGTCCTGAGAGCGCTGAAGCTTTCTTT.

Ten or more counts support this clonotype. J is TRBJ2-1 and V is TRBV10-3; TRBD2 is a possible D gene (6 bases). The CDR3 consists of 16 residues. V shed 0 bases and J shed 0 bases, with 9 bases lying between them. Germline loops: CDR1 ENHRY, CDR2 SYGVKD. As DNA, the CDR3 is TGTGCCATCAGTGAGTCTAGCGGCAGCTCCTACAATGAGCAGTTCTTC. As protein: CAISESSGSSYNEQFF.

This clonotype appeared a few times. The chain recombines TRBV5-1 with TRBJ1-1; 8 nucleotides align to TRBD1. With 3 bases clipped from V and 6 bases from J, the junction kept 7 bases outside the gene matches. This CDR3 spans 14 amino acids. Germline V gene data show CDR1 as SGHRS and CDR2 as YFSETQ. The CDR3, as DNA: TGCGCCAGCAGCTGGGGGGGACAGGCCCCTGAAGCTTTCTTT. It codes for CASSWGGQAPEAFF.

This clonotype was seen ten or more times. The J gene is TRBJ2-2, the V gene TRBV7-2; 8 bases map to TRBD2. Losses at the gene ends were 6 bases for V and 1 base for J; bases not matched to a gene: 10. The CDR3 extends over 17 amino acids. From germline, CDR1 is SGHTA and CDR2 FQGNSA. Written as DNA, the CDR3 is TGTGCCAGCAGAGATCGTCGGACTAGCAGGAACACCGGGGAGCTGTTTTTT. It translates to CASRDRRTSRNTGELFF.

As for this clonotype: A clone one base away is much larger, so this may be a read error. The genes are TRBV7-8 and TRBJ2-5; no clear D gene. CDR3 size: 16 residues. Germline CDR1 is SGHVS and CDR2 is FQNEAQ. The CDR3 is CVSNPRGVQPQETQYF. The CDR3 nucleotides read TGTGTCAGCAACCCCCGTGGGGTACAGCCACAAGAGACCCAGTACTTC.

In this sample, this clonotype turned up many times. V and J are TRBV7-2 and TRBJ1-1; D gene ambiguous. The CDR3 has 14 amino acids. Trimming cost V 3 bases and J 4 bases, with 12 bases left between them. CDR1 is SGHTA, CDR2 FQGNSA, per germline. In DNA, the CDR3 is TGTGCCAGCAGCTTGATGGGCGTTGGCACTGAAGCTTTCTTT. The encoded protein is CASSLMGVGTEAFF.

This clonotype was found a few times. The V call is TRBV25-1, the J call TRBJ2-7; tentative D call: TRBD2 (6 bases). CDR1 and CDR2 (germline): MGHDK, SYGVNS. The CDR3 is 12 amino acids. V was shortened by 6 bases and J by 4 bases, with 10 bases between the two germline ends. The CDR3 coding sequence is TGTGCCAGCAGCGGGAGTGGGTACGAGCAGTACTTC. Its translation is CASSGSGYEQYF.

The chain couples TRBV9 to TRBJ1-4; a weak D match, TRBD1 (5 bases). CDR3 length: 15 amino acids. Trimming removed 1 base from V and 8 bases from J, with 15 bases in between. CDR1 and CDR2 (germline): SGDLS, YYNGEE. This chain's CDR3 is CASSVRWGPSEKLFF. CDR3 DNA sequence: TGTGCCAGCAGCGTAAGATGGGGCCCAAGCGAAAAACTGTTTTTT.

CDR3 loop: CASSRVGNRSNQPQHF. CDR3 DNA: TGTGCCAGTAGTAGAGTAGGAAACAGGAGCAATCAGCCCCAGCATTTT. The genes are TRBV19 and TRBJ1-5, with TRBD1 as a possible D gene (5 bases). This CDR3 comprises 16 residues. Trimming took off 4 bases at V and 1 base at J, with 14 bases between the two ends. Germline CDR1 is LNHDA and CDR2 is SQIVND (reference sequence).

The sample holds a few counts of this clonotype. The J gene is TRBJ1-2, the V gene TRBV29-1; D remains ambiguous. Germline CDR1 is SQVTM and CDR2 is ANQGSEA. V was pared by 0 bases and J by 1 base, with 12 bases between. This CDR3 contains 15 residues. In DNA, the CDR3 is TGCAGCGTTGAAGATCGGGTCGGCCTTAACTATGGCTACACCTTC. Its translation: CSVEDRVGLNYGYTF. Looking up the rest from reference TRBV29-1 and TRBJ1-2 gives the full variable domain: SAVISQKPSRDICQRGTSLTIQCQVDSQVTMMFWYRQQPGQSLTLIATANQGSEATYESGFVIDKFPISRPNLTFSTLTVSNMSPEDSSIYLCSVEDRVGLNYGYTFGSGTRLTVV.

Notes on this clonotype: A read error is possible here, since a much larger clone lies one base away. The chain has TRBV20-1 and TRBJ2-5; a possible D gene is TRBD2 (6 bases). CDR1 DFQATT and CDR2 SNEGSKA come from the germline V gene (reference sequence). CDR3 size: 14 residues. This CDR3 is CSARDGGDLETRYF. The DNA for the CDR3 is TGCAGTGCTAGAGATGGAGGGGACCTGGAGACCCGGTACTTC.

The chain employs TRBV5-4 and TRBJ2-3; D might be TRBD2 (6 bases). There are 15 residues in the CDR3. Trimming stripped 4 bases from V and 2 bases from J, with 14 bases between. The germline gives CDR1 SGHNT, CDR2 YYREEE (reference sequence). CDR3 in DNA: TGTGCCAGCAGCGACAAGCGGGTCTCCACAGATACGCAGTATTTT. Translation: CASSDKRVSTDTQYF.

This clonotype was detected many times. The chain uses TRBV5-1 and TRBJ1-4; D is possibly TRBD1 (5 bases). V was clipped by 4 bases and J by 3 bases, with 13 bases between them. The CDR3 loop spans 15 amino acids. Germline V gene sequence: CDR1 SGHRS, CDR2 YFSETQ. The CDR3 DNA is TGCGCCAGCAGCACAGAAGGGGAGGCTAATGAAAAACTGTTTTTT. It translates to CASSTEGEANEKLFF.

DNA of the CDR3: TGCAGTGCTAGTTCAAGGACTAGCGTGAGGGTCTACGAGCAGTACTTC. This codes for CSASSRTSVRVYEQYF. The chain recombines TRBV20-1 with TRBJ2-7; TRBD2 agrees at 9 bases. Germline CDR1 and CDR2: DFQATT and SNEGSKA (reference sequence). The V gene end was trimmed by 3 bases and the J gene end by 3 bases; junction bases not matched to a gene: 12. This CDR3 region has 16 residues.